Below are 19 T cell receptor beta chains sequenced from a single sample in a study of shared clonotypes between healthy human individuals (dated by TCRdb to about 2020). Receptor libraries were prepared by the immunoSEQ multiplex PCR assay. Held by TCRdb, this immuneACCESS table contains in-frame sequences only and omits some clones. Under half of the omission traces to an unresolved V gene where checked; the cause of the rest is unknown. For this sample there are 2,500,000 or so clones; 92% appear just once. In total, the top ten clones hold approximately 0.41% of the sample. What was sequenced was naive CD4+ T cells from PBMCs. The label giving this sample's cell subset or site can be read as: CD45RA+ positively selected. Source of these receptors: a man between 18 and 29 years old in good health. Some clones in this sample may be carry-over from other donors' samples.

The rearrangement links TRBV5-5 to TRBJ2-7; 11 bases fit TRBD1. V shed 0 bases, J shed 3 bases, and the junction held 2 bases outside the gene matches. In germline, CDR1 is SGHKS, CDR2 YYEKEE (reference sequence). The CDR3 length is 15 residues. The CDR3 DNA reads as TGTGCCAGCAGCTTGGCGGGACAGGGGGTCTACGAGCAGTACTTC. Translated: CASSLAGQGVYEQYF. Looking up the rest from reference TRBV5-5 and TRBJ2-7 gives the full variable domain: DAGVTQSPTHLIKTRGQQVTLRCSPISGHKSVSWYQQVLGQGPQFIFQYYEKEERGRGNFPDRFSARQFPNYSSELNVNALLLGDSALYLCASSLAGQGVYEQYFGPGTRLTVT.

The chain carries TRBV11-2 and TRBJ2-1; 13 bases align to TRBD2. The CDR3 covers 15 residues. The germline gives CDR1 SGHAT, CDR2 FQNNGV. Germline trimming cut 5 bases from V and 7 bases from J; bases unmatched to any gene: 5. CDR3 protein: CASSGLAGVRNEQFF. The CDR3 nucleotides read TGTGCCAGCAGCGGACTAGCGGGAGTAAGAAATGAGCAGTTCTTC.

The rearrangement links TRBV25-1 to TRBJ2-7; 12 positions match TRBD2. The CDR3 runs 15 residues. V trimming: 4 bases; J trimming: 7 bases; junction bases outside the gene matches: 8. Germline V gene sequence: CDR1 MGHDK, CDR2 SYGVNS. The DNA for the CDR3 is TGTGCCAGCAGTGGTGGGACTAGCGGGCTGGTAGAGCAGTACTTC. It is translated as CASSGGTSGLVEQYF.

The genes are TRBV19 and TRBJ2-4; 13 bases match TRBD2. CDR1 LNHDA and CDR2 SQIVND come from the germline V gene (reference sequence). The length of the CDR3 is 15 residues. J gave up 4 bases and V 5 bases, and 2 bases lay outside the gene matches. CDR3 sequence reads: CASSPGLAGKNIQYF. The DNA of the CDR3 is TGTGCCAGTAGTCCGGGACTAGCGGGGAAAAACATTCAGTACTTC.

J is TRBJ2-1 and V is TRBV2; 10 bases map to TRBD2. The CDR3 loop spans 15 amino acids. Germline assignment: CDR1 SNHLY and CDR2 FYNNEI. V lost 7 bases and J lost 4; bases outside the gene matches: 7. The CDR3 loop reads CASIPGLAYYNEQFF. CDR3 nucleotides: TGTGCCAGCATCCCGGGACTAGCGTATTACAATGAGCAGTTCTTC.

V usage is TRBV7-2 and J usage is TRBJ1-3; D might be TRBD1 (6 bases). CDR3 length: 16 amino acids. Trimming removed 1 base at V and 8 bases at J, with 18 bases between. The V gene's germline CDR1 is SGHTA and CDR2 FQGNSA. The CDR3 is CASSLGRRAGAYTIYF. CDR3 nucleotide sequence: TGTGCCAGCAGCTTAGGGAGGCGGGCAGGGGCGTACACCATATATTTT.

V gene TRBV6-5 combines with J gene TRBJ2-3; D gene uncertain. Trimming left V 10 bases short and J 4 bases short, with 12 bases between. In germline, CDR1 is MNHEY, CDR2 SVGAGI. The CDR3 totals 12 residues. The CDR3 protein is CATLALPDTQYF. CDR3 nucleotide sequence: TGTGCCACCCTCGCCCTCCCAGATACGCAGTATTTT.

The CDR3 region is CASSPAPAGGGETQYF. DNA for the CDR3: TGCGCCAGCAGCCCGGCCCCAGCGGGAGGGGGAGAGACCCAGTACTTC. This sequence joins TRBV5-1 and TRBJ2-5, with 10 bases that match TRBD2. V lost 4 bases and J lost 4; bases outside the gene matches: 10. The germline V gene has CDR1 SGHRS and CDR2 YFSETQ. CDR3 length equals 16 residues.

This clone was seen only once. The chain is built from TRBV7-9 and TRBJ2-2; D is perhaps TRBD2 (6 bases). V was shortened by 5 bases and J by 4 bases, with 11 bases between the two germline ends. Germline V lookup: CDR1 SEHNR, CDR2 FQNEAQ (reference sequence). CDR3 length: 14 amino acids. CDR3 bases: TGTGCCAGCAGCCTTCTAGCGTCCACCGGGGAGCTGTTTTTT. Amino acids: CASSLLASTGELFF.

The gene calls are TRBV19 and TRBJ2-6, with 7 bases fitting TRBD1. Germline V gives CDR1 LNHDA, CDR2 SQIVND (reference sequence). V shed 7 bases and J 2 bases; nucleotides not matched to a gene: 11. This CDR3 spans 17 amino acids. The CDR3 loop reads CASTNTGEKPGANVLTF. DNA for the CDR3: TGTGCCAGTACTAATACAGGGGAAAAGCCTGGGGCCAACGTCCTGACTTTC.

CDR3 in amino acids: CASSFGQKGNEQFF. In nucleotides, the CDR3 is TGCGCCAGCAGCTTCGGGCAAAAGGGCAATGAGCAGTTCTTC. The chain is built from TRBV5-1 and TRBJ2-1, with D unclear. Trimming left V 2 bases short and J 6 bases short, with 12 bases between. The CDR3 is 14 amino acids. CDR1 is SGHRS, CDR2 YFSETQ, per germline.

The V and J genes are TRBV28 and TRBJ2-3; the D gene could be TRBD1 or TRBD2 (6 bases each). The germline CDR1 and CDR2 sequences are MDHEN and SYDVKM. The V end was cut by 6 bases, the J end by 2 bases, with 12 bases between. This CDR3 is 14 amino acids long. The DNA of the CDR3 is TGTGCCAGCAGCATAGGGGGGAACACAGATACGCAGTATTTT. Translating gives CASSIGGNTDTQYF.

This clone has just one count. The genes are TRBV6-1 and TRBJ1-1, with D possibly being TRBD1 (6 bases). V was pared by 1 base and J by 0 bases, with 15 bases between. The V gene's germline CDR1 is MNHNS and CDR2 SASEGT. CDR3 length: 17 residues. The CDR3 DNA is TGTGCCAGCAGTGAAGGGTGGGGCAGGGGAATGAACACTGAAGCTTTCTTT. Translating gives CASSEGWGRGMNTEAFF.

This chain connects TRBV5-1 to TRBJ2-7; TRBD1 matches 7 bases. The CDR3 covers 14 residues. Per the germline V gene, CDR1 is SGHRS and CDR2 is YFSETQ. J was trimmed by 6 bases and V by 1 base; bases with no gene match: 7. CDR3: CASSLYRGIAEQYF. The CDR3 DNA reads as TGCGCCAGCAGCTTGTACAGGGGTATTGCCGAGCAGTACTTC.

The rearrangement joins TRBV10-2 to TRBJ1-5; D remains ambiguous. Germline V gene data show CDR1 as WSHSY and CDR2 as SAAADI. The CDR3 extends over 14 amino acids. V dropped 6 bases and J dropped 0 bases, with 9 bases sitting between them. The CDR3 coding sequence is TGCGCCAGCAGCGGCTCTTATAGCAATCAGCCCCAGCATTTT. Protein sequence: CASSGSYSNQPQHF.

The chain has TRBV2 and TRBJ1-1; D possibly corresponds to TRBD1 (5 bases). The V end lost 2 bases, the J end lost 5 bases, and 15 bases lay between the germline ends. CDR1 is SNHLY and CDR2 is FYNNEI in the germline V gene. The CDR3 contains 15 residues. CDR3 sequence reads: CASSERPREGTEAFF. CDR3 DNA sequence: TGTGCCAGCAGTGAAAGGCCAAGAGAGGGGACTGAAGCTTTCTTT.

This clone appeared once. J is TRBJ2-1 and V is TRBV5-4; tentatively, D is TRBD1 or TRBD2 (6 bases each). Between the trimmed V and J ends, which lost 3 bases and 10 bases, there was a span of 17 bases. Germline loops: CDR1 SGHNT, CDR2 YYREEE (reference sequence). The CDR3 sequence is 14 residues long. In nucleotides, the CDR3 is TGTGCCAGCAGCTCCGTAAACAGGGAGGACGAGCAGTTCTTC. Its translation: CASSSVNREDEQFF.

J is TRBJ2-5 and V is TRBV7-2; tentative D call: TRBD1 (5 bases). This CDR3 has 14 amino acids. The V end was cut by 4 bases, the J end by 5 bases, with 14 bases between. The germline gives CDR1 SGHTA, CDR2 FQGNSA. CDR3 amino acids: CASSSYRRLETQYF. For the CDR3, the DNA is TGTGCCAGCAGCTCCTACAGGAGATTGGAGACCCAGTACTTC. The full variable domain, with the rest looked up from reference TRBV7-2 and TRBJ2-5, is GAGVSQSPSNKVTEKGKDVELRCDPISGHTALYWYRQSLGQGLEFLIYFQGNSAPDKSGLPSDRFSAERTGGSVSTLTIQRTQQEDSAVYLCASSSYRRLETQYFGPGTRLLVL.

J is TRBJ1-6 and V is TRBV9; D uncertain. Germline V gene lookup returns CDR1 SGDLS and CDR2 YYNGEE. The V and J ends lost 4 bases and 8 bases respectively, with 16 bases between them. The CDR3 has 15 residues. The CDR3 coding sequence is TGTGCCAGCAGCCTAGGGTGGGGAAGGGATTCACCCCTCCACTTT. Translation: CASSLGWGRDSPLHF.